This T cell receptor (beta chain) was recovered during a study of T-cell memory formation after mild COVID-19. This clonotype was seen a handful of times. TCRdb redid the calling of the 5' RACE reads with MiXCR, one entry per CDR3 protein. The sample lists 400,000 or so distinct CDR3 sequences; over 15% were seen once. CDR1 and CDR2 from the germline V gene are SGHRS and YFSETQ. The CDR3 consists of 16 residues. Losses at the gene ends were 0 bases for V and 0 bases for J; bases not matched to a gene: 5. This receptor was taken from an adult woman who had mild COVID-19 (a few samples of this study predate the infection). Cell type and time point are not known. Sequenced sample: PBMCs or a T cell subset sorted from them (not recorded which). V is TRBV5-1 and J is TRBJ1-2; 7 bases line up with TRBD1. The CDR3, as DNA: TGCGCCAGCAGCTTGGGCCCGGGACAGACTAACTATGGCTACACCTTC. Translation: CASSLGPGQTNYGYTF.